The entry below describes one TCR beta chain. This clone was seen only once. This clone's antigen is unknown. No qualities accompany the bases; no much larger clone lies one base away. From its cysteine to its phenylalanine, the CDR3 spans 16 amino acids. Only the CDR3 part of the read is kept: 48 bases, read in frame from the first base. The germline V gene (reference sequence) sets CDR1 to LNHDA and CDR2 to SQIVND. Cut back by 5 bases and 4 bases, the V and J ends lie 20 bases apart. Using the deep immunoSEQ assay, TCR CDR3 regions were amplified from genomic DNA by multiplex PCR. Extracted genomic DNA from each cell subset was spread evenly across all wells of several immunoSEQ 96-well plates, with each plate serving as a replicate. For sorted subsets, each replicate PCR was loaded with 200 ng genomic DNA, equivalent to 30,000 or so T cell genomes. Purified libraries were quantified with a Qubit 3.0 fluorometer, sized on a Bioanalyzer 2100, and re-quantified with the KAPA Library Quantification kit. Every immunoSEQ 96-well plate was sequenced on a dedicated single-read 150-cycle Illumina NextSeq 550 flow cell. On the study's bioinformatics: The immunoSEQ output contained only junctional sequences without quality scores, so filtering could not match that applied to full-length reads. To assign V/J genes and CDR3, sequences were annotated against IMGT germline references using PyIR, a Python wrapper for IgBLAST v1.9. Reads were removed for weak V/J assignments (E-value above 1e-6), missing CDR3, stop codons, out-of-frame junctions, or ambiguous translated residues. V3J clonotypes were defined as sequences sharing the same inferred V gene, J gene, and CDR3 amino acid sequence. Percentage overlap between repertoires was calculated by dividing the number of shared unique clonotypes by the size of the smaller repertoire. Richness of each repertoire was evaluated using RTK rarefaction, the Chao1 estimator, and Recon v2.1 estimates of unobserved clonotypes. Generation probabilities for all TCRbeta clonotypes obtained by the gDNA method from a few donors were computed using OLGA. Not all clones reach the TCRdb copy of this immuneACCESS table, which keeps in-frame sequences only. Checked studies attribute under half of the gap to unresolved V genes and leave the rest unexplained. The D gene and trimming were derived from the DNA, and the V and J assignments and clone size from that table. The sample yields 850,000 to 1,100,000 clones; 60% to 80% were counted once. Clones ranked in the top ten supply about 0.94% of the sample.

The source of the sample is a study of shared clonotypes between healthy human individuals (dated by TCRdb to the early 2020s). In the study overall: Three men and a couple of women, aged 18 to 49 years, made up the cohort. For each donor, CD4 naive and CD4 memory were each given three plates, CD8 naive was given two plates, and CD8 memory was given one plate. To estimate repertoire size and how much clonotypes are shared between individuals, the study performed deep sequencing of blood TCR repertoires from a few healthy adults. To increase sequencing depth and limit assay-specific biases, TCR repertoire library preparation and sequencing were carried out by different laboratories using diverse techniques. Each donor's leukapheresis produced roughly between roughly 0.85 and 9.5 billion PBMCs. Overall results and qualifications from the work: Because the study included a small number of donors, the genetic and exposure-history diversity represented was limited. Sharing across a few donors was observed for 4.5% to 6.5% of naive CD4, over 3% of naive CD8, 2% to 2.5% of memory CD4, and roughly 0.4% of memory CD8 clonotypes. Higher generation probabilities were observed for clonotypes shared by all four sorted-subset donors than for non-shared clonotypes. Pairwise subsampling indicated that sequencing depth was expected to affect the degree of clonotype sharing among donors. Even with the large sequencing depth, rarefaction of the sorted-subset datasets indicated that sequencing was incomplete. Naive subsets generally had larger estimated clonotype richness than memory subsets did. Only blood was sampled, and tissue TCR repertoires likely differ from those in blood.

The donors were healthy, HIV-negative adults who had no recently reported acute infections or vaccinations. All donors were Caucasian adults living in Nashville, Tennessee, USA. CD4+ T cells were enriched by magnetic negative selection; naive cells were then positively selected on CD45RA, and the negative fraction formed the memory subset. Blood was obtained by leukapheresis, after which PBMCs were separated by Ficoll-Histopaque density gradient centrifugation and cryopreserved in liquid nitrogen vapor phase. Analytical flow cytometry was used to check the purity and quantity of every magnetically sorted T cell population. From each sorted fraction, genomic DNA was isolated and quantified by UV absorbance on a Nanodrop 2000c.

This chain joins TRBV19 to TRBJ1-2, with TRBD1 perhaps the D gene, on 6 matching bases. This clonotype originated in a man aged 18 to 29 in good health. Some clones in this sample may be carry-over from other donors' samples. Material for sequencing was memory CD4+ T cells from PBMCs. This sample's cell subset or site label indicates: CD45RA-negative fraction. CDR3 region: CASSPRDTDFRYGYTF. The DNA sequence follows: TGTGCCAGTAGTCCGCGGGACACCGACTTTCGCTATGGCTACACCTTC.